This T cell receptor beta chain was sequenced during a study of control samples from healthy donors and cancer patients (dated by TCRdb to 2018 to 2020). Including cysteine and phenylalanine, the CDR3 has 15 amino acids. The kept DNA is CDR3 alone, 45 bases in frame from the first base. The germline V gene specifies ENHRY as CDR1 and SYGVKD as CDR2. Notes on this clone: The antigen it recognizes is unknown. Germline is not matched at one junction end, which may reflect a read error. At the DNA level, this CDR3 is encoded by other sequences in the same sample as well.

The library was built by means of the immunoSEQ multiplex PCR assay. Entries here come from immuneACCESS through TCRdb and include only in-frame sequences with V and J called. Some clones fail to appear in such tables; in the studies checked, an unresolved V gene covers under half of the shortfall, and the cause of the remainder is unknown. Counted in this sample were 110,000 to 150,000 clones; about 89% of them appeared once. Approximately 7% of the sample lies in the top ten. The chain is made from TRBV10-3 and TRBJ2-5, with TRBD1 matching 8 junction bases. The source of this sequence is a young man in good health. Input material: blood. The DNA sequence is as follows: TGTGCTATCAGCCCAGGGGGCCGGTACCAAGAGACCCAGTACTTC. The translation is CAISPGGRYQETQYF.